This T cell receptor (beta chain) emerged from a study of Ad26.COV2.S vaccination and SARS-CoV-2 variants. Study overall: Ad26.COV2.S arm of COV1001 included the donor. Recipients of Ad26.COV2.S got it intramuscularly, once or twice 56 days apart. Study results and caveats: The placebo group had lower spike-specific TCR breadth than the vaccine recipients did.

Assay: immunoSEQ multiplex PCR; the TCRdb copy retains only in-frame clones and omits some. Here the sample spans more than 350,000 clones, roughly 90% being singletons. CDR1 and CDR2 from the germline V gene are SGHTA and FQGNSA. V lost 1 base to trimming and J lost 5 bases; unmatched junction nucleotides: 5. This CDR3 spans 15 amino acids. To note about this clone: Its antigen is currently unknown.

Noted treatment: roughly 19 received Ad26.COV2.S at low or high dose, single or two shots; 5 received placebo; per-sample allocation not given. At day 63 after the first vaccine or placebo injection, samples were drawn. Recruitment in Boston yielded a donor of adult age, 18-55 years. The sequences come from peripheral blood, collected in a trial of Ad26.COV2.S vaccine versus placebo. This receptor was identified in a person aged 18-65 years who received the Ad26.COV2.S COVID-19 vaccine or a placebo. The chain joins TRBV7-2 to TRBJ2-1; 7 bases match TRBD2. CDR3 loop: CASSLVSSGNNEQFF. CDR3 coding DNA: TGTGCCAGCAGCTTAGTGTCTAGCGGCAACAATGAGCAGTTCTTC. The whole variable domain, filled in from reference TRBV7-2 and TRBJ2-1, reads GAGVSQSPSNKVTEKGKDVELRCDPISGHTALYWYRQSLGQGLEFLIYFQGNSAPDKSGLPSDRFSAERTGGSVSTLTIQRTQQEDSAVYLCASSLVSSGNNEQFFGPGTRLTVL.